Listed below are T cell receptor beta chains from one sample, sequenced in a study of cytomegalovirus exposure and HLA in healthy donors. Data came from immunoSEQ multiplex PCR; TCRdb stores just in-frame clones and leaves some out. The profile shows fewer than 85,000 clones, roughly four fifths of them singletons. What was sequenced was PBMCs. These receptors came from a male donor in good health and CMV-seropositive. Both conserved end residues are part of each CDR3. A D gene is named only where the DNA matches it firmly. For some rows the clone size is stated as once, few or many, or as a class when expanded; others skip it.

size: NA; V: TRBV4-3; J: TRBJ2-5; D: TRBD2; CDR3: CASSQEKRGGGETQYF; DNA: TGCGCCAGCAGCCAAGAGAAGCGGGGGGGCGGAGAGACCCAGTACTTC
size: once; V: TRBV7-3; J: TRBJ2-6; D: NA; CDR3: CASNLDRMGPGGSGANVLTF; DNA: TGTGCCAGCAACCTCGACAGGATGGGACCCGGGGGGTCTGGGGCCAACGTCCTGACTTTC
size: few; V: TRBV6-5; J: TRBJ1-5; D: NA; CDR3: CASSPTGWDQPQHF; DNA: TGTGCCAGCAGTCCGACAGGTTGGGATCAGCCCCAGCATTTT
size: NA; V: TRBV12-5; J: TRBJ2-1; D: NA; CDR3: CASGLVAGEEQFF; DNA: TGTGCTAGTGGTTTGGTAGCCGGGGAGGAGCAGTTCTTC
size: NA; V: TRBV6-1; J: TRBJ2-2; D: TRBD1; CDR3: CASTRDRGRLSELFF; DNA: TGTGCCAGCACCAGGGACAGGGGGCGATTAAGTGAGCTGTTTTTT
size: NA; V: TRBV7-3; J: TRBJ2-7; D: NA; CDR3: CASSLNGGERTYEQYF; DNA: TGTGCCAGCAGCTTAAACGGCGGCGAGCGAACCTACGAGCAGTACTTC
size: NA; V: TRBV30; J: TRBJ1-4; D: TRBD1; CDR3: CAWSPPDRVQEKLFF; DNA: TGTGCCTGGAGTCCGCCTGACAGGGTCCAGGAAAAACTGTTTTTT
size: once; V: TRBV7-2; J: TRBJ2-5; D: NA; CDR3: CASTLGETQYF; DNA: TGTGCCAGCACCCTCGGGGAGACCCAGTACTTC
size: few; V: TRBV29-1; J: TRBJ1-2; D: NA; CDR3: CSVDLGQLNYGYTF; DNA: TGCAGCGTTGATTTAGGACAGCTAAACTATGGCTACACCTTC
size: NA; V: TRBV15; J: TRBJ2-7; D: NA; CDR3: CATSSALGYEQYF; DNA: TGTGCCACCAGCAGCGCCCTCGGCTACGAGCAGTACTTC
size: NA; V: TRBV6-5; J: TRBJ2-7; D: NA; CDR3: CASSYSSSYEQYF; DNA: TGTGCCAGCAGTTACTCCTCCTCCTACGAGCAGTACTTC
size: few; V: TRBV19; J: TRBJ1-1; D: NA; CDR3: CASIKLGAGANSEAFF; DNA: TGTGCCAGTATTAAATTAGGCGCGGGGGCGAACAGTGAAGCTTTCTTT
size: once; V: TRBV7-2; J: TRBJ2-7; D: TRBD2; CDR3: CASSSTSGGGEQYF; DNA: TGTGCCAGCAGCTCGACTAGCGGGGGAGGCGAGCAGTACTTC
size: few; V: TRBV11-1; J: TRBJ2-1; D: TRBD2; CDR3: CASSPPGLAGKFEQFF; DNA: TGTGCCAGCAGCCCCCCGGGACTAGCGGGAAAGTTTGAGCAGTTCTTC
size: NA; V: TRBV18; J: TRBJ1-2; D: TRBD1; CDR3: CASSWDRGYGYTF; DNA: TGTGCCAGCTCATGGGACAGGGGTTATGGCTACACCTTC
size: NA; V: TRBV27; J: TRBJ2-1; D: TRBD2; CDR3: CASSFRLAGGFSYNEQFF; DNA: TGTGCCAGCAGTTTCAGGCTAGCGGGAGGGTTTTCCTACAATGAGCAGTTCTTC
size: NA; V: TRBV7-2; J: TRBJ2-3; D: NA; CDR3: CASSVQWGPDTQYF; DNA: TGTGCCAGCAGCGTGCAGTGGGGCCCAGATACGCAGTATTTT
size: NA; V: TRBV18; J: TRBJ2-7; D: NA; CDR3: CASSQSSYEQYF; DNA: TGTGCCAGCTCACAGAGCTCCTACGAGCAGTACTTC
size: NA; V: TRBV25-1; J: TRBJ2-3; D: NA; CDR3: CASSAPGTLTDTQYF; DNA: TGTGCCAGCAGTGCCCCCGGGACACTCACAGATACGCAGTATTTT
size: NA; V: TRBV18; J: TRBJ2-1; D: NA; CDR3: CASSHPDLRSNEQFF; DNA: TGTGCCAGCTCACACCCGGACTTGAGATCCAATGAGCAGTTCTTC
size: NA; V: TRBV19; J: TRBJ1-2; D: NA; CDR3: CASSRGTYGYTF; DNA: TGTGCCAGTAGCAGGGGTACCTATGGCTACACCTTC
size: NA; V: TRBV5-8; J: TRBJ1-3; D: NA; CDR3: CASSQGHTSGNTIYF; DNA: TGTGCCAGCAGCCAAGGACATACCTCTGGAAACACCATATATTTT
size: NA; V: TRBV9; J: TRBJ1-1; D: NA; CDR3: CATGTPNEAFF; DNA: TGTGCCACTGGGACACCTAATGAAGCTTTCTTT
size: NA; V: TRBV19; J: TRBJ2-1; D: NA; CDR3: CASSIFAESSYNEQFF; DNA: TGTGCCAGTAGTATATTCGCTGAGAGCTCCTACAATGAGCAGTTCTTC
size: NA; V: TRBV7-8; J: TRBJ2-1; D: TRBD2; CDR3: CASTLREGGRKSYNEQFF; DNA: TGTGCCAGCACCTTGAGGGAAGGCGGGAGAAAGTCCTACAATGAGCAGTTCTTC
size: NA; V: TRBV5-1; J: TRBJ2-7; D: NA; CDR3: CASSQIPDSGEQYF; DNA: TGCGCCAGCAGCCAGATCCCAGACAGTGGCGAGCAGTACTTC
size: NA; V: TRBV4-3; J: TRBJ2-2; D: TRBD1; CDR3: CASSQDPGGRELFF; DNA: TGCGCCAGCAGCCAGGACCCAGGGGGCCGGGAGCTGTTTTTT
size: NA; V: TRBV7-2; J: TRBJ1-1; D: TRBD1; CDR3: CASSLPGQGLDTEAFF; DNA: TGTGCCAGCAGCTTACCGGGACAGGGGTTGGACACTGAAGCTTTCTTT
size: NA; V: TRBV6-1; J: TRBJ2-3; D: NA; CDR3: CASSLIRGSTDTQYF; DNA: TGTGCCAGCAGTCTGATAAGGGGCAGCACAGATACGCAGTATTTT
size: NA; V: TRBV7-9; J: TRBJ1-1; D: NA; CDR3: CASSLIGEATEAFF; DNA: TGTGCCAGCAGCTTAATAGGGGAGGCTACTGAAGCTTTCTTT
size: NA; V: TRBV7-9; J: TRBJ1-1; D: TRBD1; CDR3: CASSFRGSEAFF; DNA: TGTGCCAGCAGCTTCAGGGGGTCTGAAGCTTTCTTT
size: once; V: TRBV6-4; J: TRBJ2-1; D: TRBD2; CDR3: CASSPGLANEQFF; DNA: TGTGCCAGCAGCCCGGGACTAGCGAATGAGCAGTTCTTC
size: NA; V: TRBV18; J: TRBJ2-2; D: NA; CDR3: CASSPAGTGELFF; DNA: TGTGCCAGCTCACCAGCCGGCACCGGGGAGCTGTTTTTT
size: NA; V: TRBV11-2; J: TRBJ2-1; D: NA; CDR3: CASSLGWRGHNEQFF; DNA: TGTGCCAGCAGCTTAGGTTGGCGGGGCCACAATGAGCAGTTCTTC
size: NA; V: TRBV29-1; J: TRBJ2-5; D: TRBD2; CDR3: CSVEDWGGSETQYF; DNA: TGCAGCGTTGAAGATTGGGGGGGATCAGAGACCCAGTACTTC
size: few; V: TRBV6-5; J: TRBJ2-7; D: TRBD1; CDR3: CASSYRGPNEQYF; DNA: TGTGCCAGCAGTTACAGGGGGCCCAACGAGCAGTACTTC
size: NA; V: TRBV19; J: TRBJ2-7; D: NA; CDR3: CASSARGYEQYF; DNA: TGTGCCAGTAGCGCCAGGGGCTACGAGCAGTACTTC
size: NA; V: TRBV28; J: TRBJ2-7; D: TRBD2; CDR3: CASTGGSSYEQYF; DNA: TGTGCCAGCACGGGGGGGAGCTCCTACGAGCAGTACTTC
size: NA; V: TRBV9; J: TRBJ2-4; D: NA; CDR3: CASSVGDKGFQYF; DNA: TGTGCCAGCAGCGTAGGGGACAAGGGTTTTCAGTACTTC
size: NA; V: TRBV7-3; J: TRBJ2-2; D: NA; CDR3: CASSPDIGELFF; DNA: TGTGCCAGCAGCCCTGACATAGGGGAGCTGTTTTTT
size: NA; V: TRBV16; J: TRBJ2-7; D: NA; CDR3: CASSQSGRGIYEQYF; DNA: TGTGCCAGCAGCCAATCGGGCAGGGGAATCTACGAGCAGTACTTC
size: NA; V: TRBV7-9; J: TRBJ2-7; D: TRBD2; CDR3: CSSSQAGDGEQYF; DNA: TGTTCCAGCAGCCAAGCGGGGGATGGCGAGCAGTACTTC
size: NA; V: TRBV5-5; J: TRBJ1-1; D: NA; CDR3: CASSPLSDRRNTEAFF; DNA: TGTGCCAGCAGCCCGCTTTCCGACAGGCGGAACACTGAAGCTTTCTTT
size: few; V: TRBV27; J: TRBJ2-1; D: TRBD2; CDR3: CASSDLTSIHEQFF; DNA: TGTGCCAGCAGTGATCTGACTAGCATCCATGAGCAGTTCTTC
size: NA; V: TRBV5-1; J: TRBJ2-2; D: TRBD1; CDR3: CASTEAQGAVGELFF; DNA: TGCGCCAGCACGGAGGCCCAGGGGGCCGTCGGGGAGCTGTTTTTT
size: few; V: TRBV5-6; J: TRBJ1-2; D: TRBD1; CDR3: CASSEGQGAYYGYTF; DNA: TGTGCCAGCAGCGAAGGACAGGGGGCTTACTATGGCTACACCTTC
size: few; V: TRBV5-1; J: TRBJ2-1; D: TRBD1; CDR3: CASSLQGASYNEQFF; DNA: TGCGCCAGCAGCTTGCAGGGGGCCTCCTACAATGAGCAGTTCTTC
size: few; V: TRBV6-1; J: TRBJ2-3; D: NA; CDR3: CASGGAQDTQYF; DNA: TGTGCCAGCGGGGGGGCCCAAGATACGCAGTATTTT
size: NA; V: TRBV19; J: TRBJ2-7; D: TRBD1; CDR3: CASSIGPAFGQGPFYEQYF; DNA: TGTGCCAGTAGTATAGGCCCTGCCTTTGGACAGGGGCCCTTTTACGAGCAGTACTTC
size: once; V: TRBV19; J: TRBJ1-3; D: NA; CDR3: CASSTGASGNTIYF; DNA: TGTGCCAGTAGTACAGGGGCATCTGGAAACACCATATATTTT
size: few; V: TRBV6-1; J: TRBJ2-3; D: TRBD2; CDR3: CASRDLADSTDTQYF; DNA: TGTGCCAGCAGGGACCTAGCGGATAGCACAGATACGCAGTATTTT
size: NA; V: TRBV5-4; J: TRBJ2-4; D: TRBD1; CDR3: CASSFDRGRLENIQYF; DNA: TGTGCCAGCAGCTTCGACAGGGGGCGTCTGGAAAACATTCAGTACTTC
size: NA; V: TRBV7-9; J: TRBJ2-5; D: TRBD1; CDR3: CASTLRGTGETQYF; DNA: TGTGCCAGCACCCTGCGCGGGACAGGGGAGACCCAGTACTTC
size: NA; V: TRBV2; J: TRBJ2-7; D: TRBD1; CDR3: CASSEQTGGDEQYF; DNA: TGTGCCAGCAGTGAGCAGACAGGGGGTGACGAGCAGTACTTC
size: NA; V: TRBV28; J: TRBJ1-5; D: NA; CDR3: CASSSATVMNQPQHF; DNA: TGTGCCAGCAGTTCCGCGACAGTGATGAATCAGCCCCAGCATTTT
size: once; V: TRBV7-9; J: TRBJ1-3; D: NA; CDR3: CASSPRATSSGNTIYF; DNA: TGTGCCAGCAGCCCCCGGGCCACTAGCTCTGGAAACACCATATATTTT
size: NA; V: TRBV28; J: TRBJ1-6; D: NA; CDR3: CASRPLKGVNSPLHF; DNA: TGTGCCAGCAGGCCATTAAAGGGGGTTAATTCACCCCTCCACTTT
size: NA; V: TRBV5-1; J: TRBJ2-1; D: TRBD1; CDR3: CASSLGTVNNEQFF; DNA: TGCGCCAGCAGCCTCGGGACAGTCAACAATGAGCAGTTCTTC
size: NA; V: TRBV5-6; J: TRBJ1-2; D: TRBD1; CDR3: CASSPRGQANYGYTF; DNA: TGTGCCAGCAGCCCCCGAGGACAGGCTAACTATGGCTACACCTTC
size: NA; V: TRBV20-1; J: TRBJ2-7; D: NA; CDR3: CSASLRLEQYF; DNA: TGCAGTGCTAGTTTGCGGCTGGAGCAGTACTTC